This is a list of T cell receptor beta chains from one sample in a study of cytomegalovirus exposure and HLA in healthy donors. Produced via immunoSEQ multiplex PCR; TCRdb's table is partial and in-frame only. The sample yields around 99,000 clones, under 80% seen once. The sample consisted of PBMCs. These receptors originate from a woman aged 50 to 60 in good health and CMV-seropositive. The CDR3 runs from the conserved cysteine through the conserved F or W. A D gene is named only where the DNA matches it firmly. Not all rows give a size; the values are once, few, many and, for expanded clones, a class.

>-|TRBJ1-2|-|TRBV12-5
CASGPGHHYGYTF
TGTGCTAGTGGTCCCGGACATCACTATGGCTACACCTTC
>TRBD1|TRBJ2-7|-|TRBV10-3
CAISQGPGQGPYEQYF
TGTGCCATCAGTCAGGGACCGGGACAGGGACCCTACGAGCAGTACTTC
>-|TRBJ2-7|few|TRBV5-4
CASSSPVSYEQYF
TGTGCCAGCAGCTCCCCCGTCAGCTACGAGCAGTACTTC
>-|TRBJ1-1|-|TRBV5-4
CASSFTGPNTEAFF
TGTGCCAGCAGCTTTACAGGGCCGAACACTGAAGCTTTCTTT
>-|TRBJ1-1|few|TRBV5-4
CASSQTLAPEAFF
TGTGCCAGCAGCCAGACCCTAGCGCCTGAAGCTTTCTTT
>-|TRBJ1-2|few|TRBV5-4
CASSFRGFGGYTF
TGTGCCAGCAGCTTCCGGGGATTCGGTGGCTACACCTTC
>-|TRBJ2-1|-|TRBV6-5
CASSRGGDNEQFF
TGTGCCAGCAGCCGGGGCGGGGACAATGAGCAGTTCTTC
>TRBD1|TRBJ1-6|-|TRBV5-4
CASSLAGQGYSPLHF
TGTGCCAGCAGCTTAGCGGGACAGGGGTATTCACCCCTCCACTTT
>TRBD2|TRBJ2-3|-|TRBV4-3
CASSQISGGATDTQYF
TGCGCCAGCAGCCAGATTAGCGGGGGGGCCACAGATACGCAGTATTTT
>-|TRBJ2-5|few|TRBV20-1
CSASPRMDQYF
TGCAGTGCTAGTCCCAGGATGGACCAGTACTTC
>TRBD2|TRBJ2-7|few|TRBV7-2
CASSPPNPGLAVHYEQYF
TGTGCCAGCAGCCCCCCTAATCCGGGACTAGCGGTACACTACGAGCAGTACTTC
>TRBD1|TRBJ2-6|-|TRBV10-1
CASSVDRGAGANVLTF
TGCGCCAGCAGCGTTGACAGGGGTGCCGGGGCCAACGTCCTGACTTTC
>TRBD1|TRBJ1-1|-|TRBV29-1
CSVEALDRGYTEAFF
TGCAGCGTTGAAGCCCTCGACAGGGGTTACACTGAAGCTTTCTTT